This is a list of T cell receptor beta chains from one sample in a study of somatic mutations in cytotoxic T cells in rheumatoid arthritis. Using immunoSEQ multiplex PCR, the repertoire was profiled, and TCRdb retains in-frame clones only, with some absent. The repertoire holds about 14,000 clones, with under 95% as singletons. Sequenced input: CD4+ T cells sorted from blood. Receptor source: a man between 65 and 80 years old with rheumatoid arthritis. CDR3s include the opening cysteine and the closing phenylalanine or tryptophan. D genes are given only for firm matches. The size field is filled for only some rows; it gives once, few, many or a size class.

>TRBV14|-|TRBJ1-2|15|TRBD1
CASSVGQEPLYGYTF
TGTGCCAGCTCAGTGGGACAGGAACCCCTCTATGGCTACACCTTC
>TRBV5-1|-|TRBJ1-1|14|-
CASSLVAGDTEAFF
TGCGCCAGCAGCTTGGTAGCGGGGGACACTGAAGCTTTCTTT
>TRBV4-1|-|TRBJ2-2|17|-
CASSQLSASAGTGELFF
TGCGCCAGCAGCCAATTGAGTGCTAGCGCGGGCACCGGGGAGCTGTTTTTT
>TRBV28|once|TRBJ1-3|15|-
CASTPGQGYGNTIYF
TGTGCCAGCACCCCCGGGCAGGGTTATGGAAACACCATATATTTT
>TRBV30|-|TRBJ2-2|13|-
CAWSMKHTGELFF
TGTGCCTGGAGTATGAAGCACACCGGGGAGCTGTTTTTT
>TRBV7-2|-|TRBJ2-7|14|-
CASSARQLSYEQYF
TGTGCCAGCAGCGCCCGACAGTTAAGCTACGAGCAGTACTTC
>TRBV29-1|-|TRBJ2-2|13|TRBD1
CSGDRANTGELFF
TGCAGCGGAGACAGGGCGAACACCGGGGAGCTGTTTTTT
>TRBV2|once|TRBJ2-3|17|TRBD1
CASSGQSPYPSTDTQYF
TGTGCCAGCTCGGGACAGTCGCCTTATCCTAGCACAGATACGCAGTATTTT
>TRBV7-3|-|TRBJ2-1|16|TRBD2
CASSPQAGGSYNEQFF
TGTGCCAGCAGCCCTCAGGCGGGGGGATCCTACAATGAGCAGTTCTTC
>TRBV7-2|-|TRBJ1-4|16|-
CASSAPSGLEREKLFF
TGTGCCAGCAGCGCCCCCTCAGGGTTGGAGAGGGAAAAACTGTTTTTT
>TRBV6-5|-|TRBJ2-7|12|TRBD1
CASSRQGREQYF
TGTGCCAGCAGTAGACAGGGTCGGGAGCAGTACTTC
>TRBV7-2|-|TRBJ2-3|12|-
CASSSGSDTQYF
TGTGCCAGCAGCTCGGGGTCAGATACGCAGTATTTT
>TRBV14|-|TRBJ1-1|15|-
CASSQDTGMNTEAFF
TGTGCCAGCAGCCAAGATACAGGCATGAACACTGAAGCTTTCTTT
>TRBV15|-|TRBJ2-7|13|-
CATSRDTGREQYF
TGTGCCACCAGCAGAGACACAGGGCGGGAGCAGTACTTC
>TRBV10-3|-|TRBJ1-6|13|TRBD1
CAISEEDRGALHF
TGTGCCATCAGTGAGGAAGACAGGGGGGCCCTCCACTTT
>TRBV4-2|-|TRBJ2-7|19|TRBD2
CASSQEPTRSGGRAYEQYF
TGTGCCAGCAGCCAAGAACCTACGAGATCTGGCGGGAGGGCCTACGAGCAGTACTTC
>TRBV18|once|TRBJ2-1|24|TRBD2
CASSPLHAVLAGGPLIVTINEQFF
TGTGCCAGCTCGCCTCTTCATGCCGTACTAGCGGGGGGACCTCTCATTGTAACAATCAATGAGCAGTTCTTC
>TRBV5-1|-|TRBJ1-1|14|-
CASSREAMNTEAFF
TGCGCCAGCAGCCGGGAGGCCATGAACACTGAAGCTTTCTTT
>TRBV7-9|-|TRBJ1-4|14|TRBD1
CASSPGTGRQKLFF
TGTGCCAGCAGCCCCGGGACAGGGCGCCAAAAACTGTTTTTT
>TRBV9|-|TRBJ1-1|16|-
CASSVATTSRGTEAFF
TGTGCCAGCAGCGTAGCTACAACCTCGCGGGGCACTGAAGCTTTCTTT
>TRBV30|-|TRBJ1-4|19|-
CAWGIYTSDFRPTNEKLFF
TGTGCCTGGGGAATTTATACGTCGGATTTCAGGCCAACTAATGAAAAACTGTTTTTT
>TRBV6-5|-|TRBJ1-2|12|TRBD1
CASSYSQGGYTF
TGTGCCAGCAGTTACTCACAGGGGGGCTACACCTTC
>TRBV6-1|-|TRBJ1-2|14|TRBD1
CASSGTTGVYGYTF
TGTGCCAGCAGTGGTACGACAGGGGTATACGGCTACACCTTC
>TRBV7-6|-|TRBJ2-1|13|TRBD2
CASTGGVYNEQFF
TGTGCCAGCACCGGGGGGGTATACAATGAGCAGTTCTTC